This is a list of T cell receptor beta chains from one sample in a study of technical replicates of blood from several donors. This table comes from immunoSEQ multiplex PCR, and its TCRdb copy is limited to in-frame clones, with some not included. The table has 75,000 to 100,000 clones, 95% seen once. Input material: T cells isolated from PBMCs. The receptors derive from a human donor in good health. Both conserved end residues are part of each CDR3. The order of the fields is V gene, D gene, clone size, J gene, CDR3 protein, CDR3 DNA. The D gene is left open where the match is weak. Where a row states a size, it is once, few, many or the class of an expanded clone; other rows omit it.

V gene: TRBV5-1; D gene: NA; clone size: NA; J gene: TRBJ1-1; CDR3 protein: CASYSFGNTEAFF; CDR3 DNA: TGCGCCAGCTATAGTTTCGGGAACACTGAAGCTTTCTTT
V gene: TRBV5-1; D gene: TRBD1; clone size: NA; J gene: TRBJ2-3; CDR3 protein: CASSPRQGGDTQYF; CDR3 DNA: TGCGCCAGCAGCCCCAGACAGGGGGGCGATACGCAGTATTTT
V gene: TRBV18; D gene: NA; clone size: once; J gene: TRBJ1-4; CDR3 protein: CASSPDEQARTTEKLFF; CDR3 DNA: TGTGCCAGCTCACCAGATGAACAGGCACGAACTACTGAAAAACTGTTTTTT
V gene: TRBV5-6; D gene: TRBD1; clone size: once; J gene: TRBJ1-1; CDR3 protein: CASSPLWTGVNTEAFF; CDR3 DNA: TGTGCCAGCAGCCCCTTATGGACAGGCGTGAACACTGAAGCTTTCTTT
V gene: TRBV27; D gene: NA; clone size: NA; J gene: TRBJ2-5; CDR3 protein: CASSFYPRETQYF; CDR3 DNA: TGTGCCAGCAGTTTTTATCCCCGAGAGACCCAGTACTTC
V gene: TRBV4-1; D gene: NA; clone size: once; J gene: TRBJ2-1; CDR3 protein: CASSQDAGSSSYNEQFF; CDR3 DNA: TGCGCCAGCAGCCAAGATGCGGGGTCCAGCTCCTACAATGAGCAGTTCTTC
V gene: TRBV5-1; D gene: TRBD2; clone size: NA; J gene: TRBJ2-3; CDR3 protein: CASSLYSGRSTDTQYF; CDR3 DNA: TGCGCCAGCAGCTTGTATAGCGGGAGATCAACAGATACGCAGTATTTT
V gene: TRBV5-5; D gene: NA; clone size: few; J gene: TRBJ1-3; CDR3 protein: CASSPSENWPGNTIYF; CDR3 DNA: TGTGCCAGCAGCCCTAGCGAGAATTGGCCTGGAAACACCATATATTTT
V gene: TRBV5-4; D gene: NA; clone size: once; J gene: TRBJ2-1; CDR3 protein: CASSSMGQGFNEQFF; CDR3 DNA: TGTGCCAGCAGCTCAATGGGGCAGGGGTTCAATGAGCAGTTCTTC
V gene: TRBV19; D gene: TRBD2; clone size: NA; J gene: TRBJ2-1; CDR3 protein: CASSGTSGGALSYNEQFF; CDR3 DNA: TGTGCCAGTAGTGGGACTAGCGGGGGGGCCCTTTCTTACAATGAGCAGTTCTTC
V gene: TRBV13; D gene: TRBD2; clone size: once; J gene: TRBJ2-5; CDR3 protein: CASSSRTRQETQYF; CDR3 DNA: TGTGCCAGCAGCTCCCGGACTAGACAAGAGACCCAGTACTTC
V gene: TRBV19; D gene: NA; clone size: NA; J gene: TRBJ2-1; CDR3 protein: CASSIDQYEQFF; CDR3 DNA: TGTGCCAGTAGTATAGACCAGTATGAGCAGTTCTTC
V gene: TRBV5-5; D gene: NA; clone size: once; J gene: TRBJ2-5; CDR3 protein: CASSSGQLQETQYF; CDR3 DNA: TGTGCCAGCAGCTCAGGACAACTCCAAGAGACCCAGTACTTC
V gene: TRBV9; D gene: TRBD1; clone size: once; J gene: TRBJ1-2; CDR3 protein: CASSVEGTGTYPDGYTF; CDR3 DNA: TGTGCCAGCAGCGTAGAAGGGACAGGGACTTATCCGGATGGCTACACCTTC
V gene: TRBV23-1; D gene: TRBD2; clone size: NA; J gene: TRBJ2-7; CDR3 protein: CASSLGLAGGPRRYEQYF; CDR3 DNA: TGCGCCAGCAGTCTTGGTCTAGCGGGAGGGCCGAGGCGCTACGAGCAGTACTTC
V gene: TRBV19; D gene: NA; clone size: NA; J gene: TRBJ2-1; CDR3 protein: CASSMRTSFDEQFF; CDR3 DNA: TGTGCCAGTAGTATGCGAACTAGCTTCGATGAGCAGTTCTTC
V gene: TRBV27; D gene: TRBD2; clone size: NA; J gene: TRBJ2-5; CDR3 protein: CASSPLELAETQETQYF; CDR3 DNA: TGTGCCAGCAGTCCCCTCGAACTAGCGGAGACCCAAGAGACCCAGTACTTC
V gene: TRBV7-9; D gene: NA; clone size: once; J gene: TRBJ2-3; CDR3 protein: CASSLPTVGDTQYF; CDR3 DNA: TGTGCCAGCAGCTTACCAACAGTAGGAGATACGCAGTATTTT
V gene: TRBV19; D gene: TRBD2; clone size: NA; J gene: TRBJ2-5; CDR3 protein: CASSQGLAQETQYF; CDR3 DNA: TGTGCCAGTAGCCAGGGACTAGCGCAAGAGACCCAGTACTTC
V gene: TRBV19; D gene: TRBD2; clone size: NA; J gene: TRBJ2-3; CDR3 protein: CASSIWGGTSGRPFTDTQYF; CDR3 DNA: TGTGCCAGTAGTATATGGGGAGGGACTAGCGGGAGGCCGTTCACAGATACGCAGTATTTT
V gene: TRBV19; D gene: NA; clone size: NA; J gene: TRBJ1-5; CDR3 protein: CASSPPSNQPQHF; CDR3 DNA: TGTGCCAGTAGTCCTCCCAGCAATCAGCCCCAGCATTTT
V gene: TRBV7-9; D gene: TRBD2; clone size: NA; J gene: TRBJ2-5; CDR3 protein: CASSLGAGGQQTQYF; CDR3 DNA: TGTGCCAGCAGCTTAGGAGCGGGGGGGCAGCAGACCCAGTACTTC
V gene: TRBV30; D gene: NA; clone size: NA; J gene: TRBJ2-1; CDR3 protein: CAWASTGEQFF; CDR3 DNA: TGTGCCTGGGCTAGCACTGGGGAGCAGTTCTTC
V gene: TRBV2; D gene: NA; clone size: once; J gene: TRBJ2-7; CDR3 protein: CASSEAAGQNYEQYF; CDR3 DNA: TGTGCCAGCAGTGAAGCTGCAGGACAGAACTACGAGCAGTACTTC
V gene: TRBV27; D gene: NA; clone size: NA; J gene: TRBJ2-7; CDR3 protein: CASSPRGEHYEQYF; CDR3 DNA: TGTGCCAGCAGTCCCCGCGGAGAGCACTACGAGCAGTACTTC
V gene: TRBV2; D gene: TRBD1; clone size: NA; J gene: TRBJ1-1; CDR3 protein: CASSAGQARDTEAFF; CDR3 DNA: TGTGCCAGCAGCGCCGGACAGGCCAGGGACACTGAAGCTTTCTTT
V gene: TRBV2; D gene: NA; clone size: NA; J gene: TRBJ1-2; CDR3 protein: CAGQGTADGYTF; CDR3 DNA: TGTGCCGGCCAGGGCACAGCTGATGGCTACACCTTC
V gene: TRBV6-5; D gene: TRBD2; clone size: NA; J gene: TRBJ2-7; CDR3 protein: CASSLPGTSITEQYF; CDR3 DNA: TGTGCCAGCAGTCTCCCCGGGACTAGCATTACCGAGCAGTACTTC
V gene: TRBV28; D gene: TRBD2; clone size: NA; J gene: TRBJ2-3; CDR3 protein: CASSSQYSGRATDTQYF; CDR3 DNA: TGTGCCAGCAGTTCCCAATATAGCGGGAGGGCGACAGATACGCAGTATTTT
V gene: TRBV30; D gene: NA; clone size: NA; J gene: TRBJ2-7; CDR3 protein: CAWGVTYEQYF; CDR3 DNA: TGTGCCTGGGGAGTAACCTACGAGCAGTACTTC
V gene: TRBV19; D gene: NA; clone size: NA; J gene: TRBJ2-7; CDR3 protein: CASSGEEYEQYF; CDR3 DNA: TGTGCCAGTAGCGGGGAGGAGTACGAGCAGTACTTC
V gene: TRBV7-2; D gene: TRBD2; clone size: NA; J gene: TRBJ2-7; CDR3 protein: CASSLAPWGLAGGFYEQYF; CDR3 DNA: TGTGCCAGCAGCTTAGCCCCATGGGGACTAGCGGGAGGTTTTTACGAGCAGTACTTC
V gene: TRBV7-2; D gene: TRBD2; clone size: once; J gene: TRBJ2-1; CDR3 protein: CASSLGEGREQFF; CDR3 DNA: TGTGCCAGCAGCTTAGGGGAGGGCAGGGAGCAGTTCTTC
V gene: TRBV28; D gene: NA; clone size: NA; J gene: TRBJ2-7; CDR3 protein: CASTGESYEQYF; CDR3 DNA: TGTGCCAGCACGGGTGAGTCCTACGAGCAGTACTTC
V gene: TRBV6-1; D gene: TRBD1; clone size: NA; J gene: TRBJ2-7; CDR3 protein: CASSERTGTYEQYF; CDR3 DNA: TGTGCCAGCAGTGAAAGGACAGGGACTTACGAGCAGTACTTC
V gene: TRBV7-6; D gene: TRBD2; clone size: NA; J gene: TRBJ2-3; CDR3 protein: CASSLGGLAGGSDTQYF; CDR3 DNA: TGTGCCAGCAGCTTAGGAGGACTAGCGGGAGGTTCGGATACGCAGTATTTT
V gene: TRBV18; D gene: TRBD1; clone size: once; J gene: TRBJ1-4; CDR3 protein: CASSPDREATNEKLFF; CDR3 DNA: TGTGCCAGCTCACCGGACAGGGAAGCAACTAATGAAAAACTGTTTTTT
V gene: TRBV28; D gene: NA; clone size: NA; J gene: TRBJ2-5; CDR3 protein: CASRRQVVEAQYF; CDR3 DNA: TGTGCCAGCAGAAGACAGGTGGTAGAGGCCCAGTACTTC
V gene: TRBV29-1; D gene: NA; clone size: NA; J gene: TRBJ1-5; CDR3 protein: CSVADSYSNQPQHF; CDR3 DNA: TGCAGCGTAGCGGACAGTTATAGCAATCAGCCCCAGCATTTT
V gene: TRBV13; D gene: NA; clone size: NA; J gene: TRBJ1-2; CDR3 protein: CASSPQGRGYTF; CDR3 DNA: TGTGCCAGCAGCCCACAGGGACGGGGCTACACCTTC
V gene: TRBV27; D gene: TRBD1; clone size: NA; J gene: TRBJ1-2; CDR3 protein: CASSRRDSPYDYGYTF; CDR3 DNA: TGTGCCAGCAGTAGACGGGACAGCCCCTATGACTATGGCTACACCTTC
V gene: TRBV2; D gene: NA; clone size: NA; J gene: TRBJ2-1; CDR3 protein: CASSQHLQGTSYNEQFF; CDR3 DNA: TGTGCCAGCAGCCAGCATCTACAGGGAACCTCCTACAATGAGCAGTTCTTC
V gene: TRBV7-3; D gene: TRBD1; clone size: NA; J gene: TRBJ1-1; CDR3 protein: CASSLGTGRTAEAFF; CDR3 DNA: TGTGCCAGCAGCTTAGGGACAGGGAGGACCGCTGAAGCTTTCTTT
V gene: TRBV28; D gene: NA; clone size: NA; J gene: TRBJ2-3; CDR3 protein: CASSLGGDTQYF; CDR3 DNA: TGTGCCAGCAGTTTAGGGGGGGATACGCAGTATTTT
V gene: TRBV19; D gene: NA; clone size: NA; J gene: TRBJ1-4; CDR3 protein: CASSIATATNEKLFF; CDR3 DNA: TGTGCCAGTAGTATCGCTACCGCAACTAATGAAAAACTGTTTTTT
V gene: TRBV27; D gene: TRBD1; clone size: NA; J gene: TRBJ2-7; CDR3 protein: CASSPWDRFYEQYF; CDR3 DNA: TGTGCCAGCAGTCCCTGGGACAGGTTCTACGAGCAGTACTTC
V gene: TRBV5-1; D gene: NA; clone size: NA; J gene: TRBJ2-1; CDR3 protein: CASGIPRGNEQFF; CDR3 DNA: TGCGCCAGCGGAATCCCGAGAGGGAATGAGCAGTTCTTC
V gene: TRBV7-9; D gene: NA; clone size: NA; J gene: TRBJ2-7; CDR3 protein: CASSLATTMAGISYEQYF; CDR3 DNA: TGTGCCAGCAGCTTAGCGACTACTATGGCCGGTATATCCTACGAGCAGTACTTC
V gene: TRBV2; D gene: NA; clone size: NA; J gene: TRBJ2-5; CDR3 protein: CATSTGLGETQYF; CDR3 DNA: TGTGCCACCTCAACAGGGTTAGGAGAGACCCAGTACTTC